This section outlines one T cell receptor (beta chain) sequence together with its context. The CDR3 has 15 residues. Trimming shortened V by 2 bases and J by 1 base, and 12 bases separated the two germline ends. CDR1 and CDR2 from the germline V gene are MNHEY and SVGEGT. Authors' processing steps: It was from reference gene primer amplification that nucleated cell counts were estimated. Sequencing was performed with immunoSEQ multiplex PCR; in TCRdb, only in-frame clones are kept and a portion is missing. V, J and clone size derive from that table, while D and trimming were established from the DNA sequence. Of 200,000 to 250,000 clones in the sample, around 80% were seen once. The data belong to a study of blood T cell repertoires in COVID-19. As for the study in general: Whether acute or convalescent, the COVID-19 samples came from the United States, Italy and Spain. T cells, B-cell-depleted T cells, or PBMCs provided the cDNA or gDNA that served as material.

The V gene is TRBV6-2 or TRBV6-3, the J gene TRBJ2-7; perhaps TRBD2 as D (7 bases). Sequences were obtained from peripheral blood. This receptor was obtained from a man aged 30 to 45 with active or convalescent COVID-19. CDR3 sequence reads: CASSYGGGASYEQYF. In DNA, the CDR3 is TGTGCCAGCAGTTACGGTGGGGGGGCTTCCTACGAGCAGTACTTC.